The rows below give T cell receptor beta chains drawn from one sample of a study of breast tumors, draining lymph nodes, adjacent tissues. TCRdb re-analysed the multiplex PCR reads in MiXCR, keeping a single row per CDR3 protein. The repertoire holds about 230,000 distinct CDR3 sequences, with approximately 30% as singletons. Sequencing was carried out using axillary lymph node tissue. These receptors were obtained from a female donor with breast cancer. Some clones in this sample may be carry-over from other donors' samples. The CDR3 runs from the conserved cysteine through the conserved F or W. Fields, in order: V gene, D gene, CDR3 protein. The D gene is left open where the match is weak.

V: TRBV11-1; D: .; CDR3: CASSFRGFGTDTQYF
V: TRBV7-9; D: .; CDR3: CASSVGPRLNEKLFF
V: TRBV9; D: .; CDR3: CAGSVTYNEQLF
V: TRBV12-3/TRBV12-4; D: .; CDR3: CASSSTASPAYNEQFF
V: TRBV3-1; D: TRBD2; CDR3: CASSPLADFYNEQFF
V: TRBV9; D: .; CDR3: CASSVRTSNSPLHF
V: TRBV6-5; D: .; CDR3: CASSSLGSGYTF
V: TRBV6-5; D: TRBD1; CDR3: CASHGTGSNYGYTF
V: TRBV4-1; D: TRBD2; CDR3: CASSQRSGRSTGELFF
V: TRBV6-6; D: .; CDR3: CASSNQGNTEAFF
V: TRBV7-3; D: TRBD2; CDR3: CASSLGGLAGTRRYF
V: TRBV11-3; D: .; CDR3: CASSLDGVAPLHF
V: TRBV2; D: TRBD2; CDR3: CASSREGAYEQYF
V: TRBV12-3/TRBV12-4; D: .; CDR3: CASTPSSYNEQFF
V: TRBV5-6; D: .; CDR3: CASSIGTHTEAFF
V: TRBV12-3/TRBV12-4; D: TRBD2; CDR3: CASSLSWGGTYEQYF
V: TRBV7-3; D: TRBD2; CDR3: CASSLTGLADSTDTQYF
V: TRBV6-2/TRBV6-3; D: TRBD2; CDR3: CASSRRSLAGVVGELFF
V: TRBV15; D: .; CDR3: CATSRDGRQTDTQYF
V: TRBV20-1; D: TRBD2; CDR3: CSAPIAGGDYEQYF
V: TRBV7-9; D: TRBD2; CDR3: CASSKGLAGVTEQFF
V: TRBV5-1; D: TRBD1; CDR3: CASSILPHRGHGSTNEQFF
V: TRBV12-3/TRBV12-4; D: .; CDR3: CASSLISDTQYF
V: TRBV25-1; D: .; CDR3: CASSAPGQPQHF
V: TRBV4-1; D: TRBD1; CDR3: CASSLEDRVGNQPQHF
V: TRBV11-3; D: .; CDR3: CASSLLGHPGRNQPQHF
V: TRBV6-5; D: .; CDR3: CASSHGGRGNNSPLHF
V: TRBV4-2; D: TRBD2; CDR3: CASSQDRPSSGSSYNEQFF
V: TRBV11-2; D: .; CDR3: CASRKPTGPADRYNEQFF
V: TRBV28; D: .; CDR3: CASSLYSGSPKAQYF
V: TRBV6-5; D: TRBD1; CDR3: CASSYRGQGNSPLHF
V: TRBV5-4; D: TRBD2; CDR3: CASSSGLAGGSGNIQYF
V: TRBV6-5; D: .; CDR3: CASSSERSGANVLTF
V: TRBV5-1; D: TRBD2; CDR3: CASRESGTIYNEQFF
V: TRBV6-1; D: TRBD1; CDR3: CASRGTGYGYTF
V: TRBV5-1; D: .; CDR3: CASSPTGSGDTEAFF
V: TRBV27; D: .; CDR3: CASSLVWGAYNSPLHF
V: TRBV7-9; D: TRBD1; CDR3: CASSLGRQGRNEKLFF
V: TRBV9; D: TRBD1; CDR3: CASSVDTGDEAFF
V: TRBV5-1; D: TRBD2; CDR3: CASSRLAGAGYVGDTQYF
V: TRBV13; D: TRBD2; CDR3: CASSSSSHGLEVYEQYF
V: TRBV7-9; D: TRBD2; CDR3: CASSGLADEQYF